This is a list of T cell receptor beta chains from one sample in a study of T-cell reconstitution after alpha-beta-depleted transplantation in children. A single record per CDR3 protein comes from TCRdb applying MiXCR to the PCR reads. The repertoire consists of approximately 300,000 distinct CDR3 sequences, with over 7% occurring once and the leading ten covering 9.1%. Here the sequenced sample was peripheral blood, taken 360 days after TCRalphabeta/CD19-depleted stem cell transplant. The receptors come from a female patient aged 2-10 years who had a stem cell transplant for Fanconi anemia, so the T cells may come from the graft donor. The CDR3 runs from the conserved cysteine through the conserved F or W. Each record gives: J gene, D gene, V gene, clone size, CDR3 protein, CDR3 DNA. The D gene is left open where the match is weak. Clone size, where shown, is once, few, many, or a class for clones that have expanded.

J: TRBJ2-1
D: TRBD2
V: TRBV20-1
size: many
CDR3: CSALLTSGDLSYNEQFF
DNA: TGCAGTGCCCTCTTGACTAGCGGGGACCTCTCCTACAATGAGCAGTTCTTC

J: TRBJ1-5
D: TRBD1
V: TRBV12-3/TRBV12-4
size: many
CDR3: CASSPQGAGGRQPQHF
DNA: TGTGCCAGCAGCCCCCAGGGTGCAGGGGGACGCCAGCCCCAGCATTTT

J: TRBJ2-7
D: TRBD1
V: TRBV6-1
size: few
CDR3: CASSEWGQGSRSYEQYF
DNA: TGTGCCAGCAGTGAATGGGGACAGGGTTCGCGTTCTTACGAGCAGTACTTC

J: TRBJ1-6
D: TRBD1
V: TRBV6-1
size: .
CDR3: CGTGRDSYNSPLHF
DNA: TGTGGGACGGGGAGGGACAGTTATAATTCACCCCTCCACTTT

J: TRBJ1-5
D: TRBD1
V: TRBV15
size: once
CDR3: CATSRDLGGFGNQPQHF
DNA: TGTGCCACCAGCAGAGATCTAGGGGGCTTCGGCAATCAGCCCCAGCATTTT

J: TRBJ1-1
D: .
V: TRBV11-2
size: many
CDR3: CASSLDLSLTAYEAFF
DNA: TGTGCCAGCAGCTTAGACCTCTCACTGACAGCTTATGAAGCTTTCTTT

J: TRBJ2-3
D: .
V: TRBV5-6
size: many
CDR3: CASSFYFGSQYF
DNA: TGTGCCAGCAGCTTTTATTTCGGATCGCAGTATTTT

J: TRBJ1-2
D: .
V: TRBV18
size: .
CDR3: CASLNKNGYTF
DNA: TGTGCCAGCTTAAACAAGAATGGCTACACCTTC

J: TRBJ2-2
D: .
V: TRBV7-9
size: few
CDR3: CASSLLGPNTGELFF
DNA: TGTGCCAGCAGCTTACTGGGGCCCAACACCGGGGAGCTGTTTTTT

J: TRBJ1-5
D: .
V: TRBV4-2
size: .
CDR3: CAISPGQQPQHF
DNA: TGTGCCATCAGCCCTGGGCAGCAGCCCCAGCATTTT

J: TRBJ1-4
D: TRBD1
V: TRBV7-6
size: few
CDR3: CASSQTRDRNNEKLFF
DNA: TGTGCCAGCAGCCAGACCCGGGACAGAAATAATGAAAAACTGTTTTTT

J: TRBJ1-1
D: TRBD1
V: TRBV7-3
size: .
CDR3: CASSKVPGQGAGSTEAFF
DNA: TGTGCCAGCAGCAAAGTCCCGGGACAGGGGGCGGGTTCCACTGAAGCTTTCTTT

J: TRBJ2-5
D: TRBD1
V: TRBV27
size: few
CDR3: CASSGTGRTQYF
DNA: TGTGCCAGCAGCGGGACAGGGAGGACCCAGTACTTC

J: TRBJ2-2
D: .
V: TRBV7-9
size: many
CDR3: CASSDNLRTDTGELFF
DNA: TGTGCCAGCAGCGATAATCTTAGGACCGACACCGGGGAGCTGTTTTTT

J: TRBJ2-3
D: .
V: TRBV19
size: many
CDR3: CASSIGAGDTQYF
DNA: TGTGCCAGTAGTATAGGGGCGGGAGATACGCAGTATTTT

J: TRBJ2-7
D: .
V: TRBV12-3/TRBV12-4
size: many
CDR3: CASSSHGGSSYEQYF
DNA: TGTGCCAGCAGTTCTCACGGGGGAAGCTCCTACGAGCAGTACTTC

J: TRBJ2-5
D: .
V: TRBV5-1
size: many
CDR3: CASKEGGETQYF
DNA: TGCGCCAGCAAGGAGGGCGGAGAGACCCAGTACTTC

J: TRBJ2-1
D: TRBD2
V: TRBV4-2
size: many
CDR3: CASSQYTSGSGGFGTYNEQFF
DNA: TGTGCCAGCAGCCAATACACTAGCGGCTCAGGCGGGTTTGGAACCTACAATGAGCAGTTCTTC

J: TRBJ1-2
D: .
V: TRBV7-9
size: few
CDR3: CASSPTASNYGYTF
DNA: TGTGCCAGCAGCCCGACAGCTTCAAACTATGGCTACACCTTC

J: TRBJ2-2
D: TRBD2
V: TRBV6-2/TRBV6-3
size: many
CDR3: CASSYSLLAGDILNTGELFF
DNA: TGTGCCAGCAGTTACTCTTTACTAGCGGGGGATATCTTGAACACCGGGGAGCTGTTTTTT

J: TRBJ2-7
D: .
V: TRBV10-3
size: few
CDR3: CAIRSPGGGEQYF
DNA: TGTGCCATCAGATCCCCAGGGGGGGGCGAGCAGTACTTC

J: TRBJ1-1
D: TRBD1
V: TRBV6-5
size: many
CDR3: CASRGQGQAEAFF
DNA: TGTGCCAGCAGAGGACAGGGCCAGGCTGAAGCTTTCTTT

J: TRBJ2-5
D: .
V: TRBV30
size: few
CDR3: CAWSKGQETQYF
DNA: TGTGCCTGGAGTAAGGGCCAAGAGACCCAGTACTTC

J: TRBJ2-3
D: TRBD1
V: TRBV12-3/TRBV12-4
size: many
CDR3: CASSFPGTGESPDTQYF
DNA: TGTGCCAGCAGTTTCCCCGGGACAGGGGAGAGTCCAGATACGCAGTATTTT

J: TRBJ2-3
D: .
V: TRBV20-1
size: many
CDR3: CSASPTSTDTQYF
DNA: TGCAGTGCTAGTCCGACTAGCACAGATACGCAGTATTTT

J: TRBJ2-7
D: TRBD1
V: TRBV5-1
size: many
CDR3: CASSLGWTGENYEQYF
DNA: TGCGCCAGCAGCTTGGGTTGGACAGGGGAGAACTACGAGCAGTACTTC

J: TRBJ2-5
D: .
V: TRBV7-8
size: many
CDR3: CASSLGAGGPQETQYF
DNA: TGTGCCAGCAGCTTAGGTGCAGGGGGGCCCCAAGAGACCCAGTACTTC

J: TRBJ2-7
D: .
V: TRBV20-1
size: many
CDR3: CSAREQPYEQYF
DNA: TGCAGTGCTAGAGAACAGCCCTACGAGCAGTACTTC

J: TRBJ2-1
D: TRBD2
V: TRBV14
size: many
CDR3: CASSPRLARYNEQFF
DNA: TGTGCCAGCAGCCCTCGACTAGCACGATACAATGAGCAGTTCTTC

J: TRBJ2-7
D: .
V: TRBV11-2
size: .
CDR3: CASSLDPSSYEQYF
DNA: TGTGCCAGCAGCTTAGACCCTAGCTCCTACGAGCAGTACTTC

J: TRBJ2-1
D: TRBD2
V: TRBV27
size: medium-sized
CDR3: CASSSAGGSYNEQFF
DNA: TGTGCCAGCAGTTCCGCGGGGGGGTCTTACAATGAGCAGTTCTTC

J: TRBJ1-1
D: .
V: TRBV6-1
size: many
CDR3: CASEGLVRAFF
DNA: TGTGCCAGCGAAGGGTTGGTTAGAGCTTTCTTT

J: TRBJ1-5
D: .
V: TRBV12-3/TRBV12-4
size: many
CDR3: CASSFGENQPQHF
DNA: TGTGCCAGCAGTTTCGGGGAAAATCAGCCCCAGCATTTT

J: TRBJ1-3
D: TRBD1
V: TRBV7-2
size: .
CDR3: CASSFRQGTIYF
DNA: TGTGCCAGCAGCTTCCGACAGGGTACCATATATTTT

J: TRBJ1-1
D: TRBD1
V: TRBV7-2
size: .
CDR3: CASRQGTTEAFF
DNA: TGTGCCAGTAGACAGGGGACCACTGAAGCTTTCTTT

J: TRBJ2-1
D: TRBD1
V: TRBV6-2/TRBV6-3
size: many
CDR3: CASSPTGIDEQFF
DNA: TGTGCCAGCAGCCCGACAGGGATCGATGAGCAGTTCTTC

J: TRBJ2-5
D: .
V: TRBV6-5
size: few
CDR3: CASSYDHSETQYF
DNA: TGTGCCAGCAGTTACGACCATTCGGAGACCCAGTACTTC

J: TRBJ1-4
D: .
V: TRBV7-2
size: .
CDR3: CASSFGGRGEKLFF
DNA: TGTGCCAGCAGCTTTGGGGGGCGCGGTGAAAAACTGTTTTTT

J: TRBJ2-2
D: .
V: TRBV7-6
size: .
CDR3: CASSLKTDPWGAGELFF
DNA: TGTGCCAGCAGCTTAAAGACCGACCCATGGGGGGCCGGGGAGCTGTTTTTT

J: TRBJ2-3
D: .
V: TRBV5-1
size: many
CDR3: CASSLRTDLTDTQYF
DNA: TGCGCCAGCAGCTTGCGGACAGATCTCACAGATACGCAGTATTTT

J: TRBJ1-2
D: .
V: TRBV6-1
size: few
CDR3: CASSETQGRDYGYTF
DNA: TGTGCCAGCAGTGAAACTCAGGGGCGAGACTATGGCTACACCTTC

J: TRBJ2-2
D: TRBD2
V: TRBV5-5
size: many
CDR3: CASSLLAGINTGELFF
DNA: TGTGCCAGCAGCTTGTTAGCGGGGATAAACACCGGGGAGCTGTTTTTT

J: TRBJ1-6
D: .
V: TRBV28
size: few
CDR3: CASSPDPFLSPLHF
DNA: TGTGCCAGCAGTCCTGACCCGTTTCTTTCACCCCTCCACTTT

J: TRBJ2-6
D: .
V: TRBV15
size: .
CDR3: CATSGGWANVLTF
DNA: TGTGCCACCAGCGGGGGTTGGGCCAACGTCCTGACTTTC

J: TRBJ1-2
D: TRBD1
V: TRBV12-3/TRBV12-4
size: many
CDR3: CASSWRTGGFYGYTF
DNA: TGTGCCAGCAGTTGGAGGACAGGGGGCTTCTATGGCTACACCTTC

J: TRBJ2-5
D: TRBD1
V: TRBV5-1
size: many
CDR3: CASSHPGQKETQYF
DNA: TGCGCCAGCAGCCACCCGGGACAGAAAGAGACCCAGTACTTC